This entry is about one TCR beta chain. The data were taken from a study of blood T cell repertoires in COVID-19. The overall study: Sources were T cells, B-cell-depleted T cells, or PBMCs; the material itself was cDNA or gDNA.

Germline-derived CDR1 and CDR2 are SGHRS and YFSETQ. Unmatched junction bases numbered 2, after V lost 0 bases and J lost 3 bases. The CDR3 length is 15 residues. Profiled with immunoSEQ multiplex PCR; TCRdb holds only in-frame clones, not every one. Of hundreds of thousands of clones listed, around nine tenths are singletons. This TCR derives from a woman aged 70 to 79 with COVID-19, enrolled during active disease. The V call is TRBV5-1, the J call TRBJ2-7; 11 bases fit TRBD1. Sequencing was carried out using peripheral blood. The CDR3 reads CASSLEGQGVYEQYF. CDR3 DNA sequence: TGCGCCAGCAGCTTGGAGGGACAGGGGGTCTACGAGCAGTACTTC.